This T cell receptor beta chain stems from a study of shared clonotypes between healthy human individuals. Assay used: immunoSEQ multiplex PCR; TCRdb lists only in-frame clones, some missing. The data hold about 230,000 clones, with approximately 65% observed a single time. Germline V gene lookup returns CDR1 GTSNPN and CDR2 SVGIG (reference sequence). This CDR3 spans 13 amino acids. V was pared by 5 bases and J by 5 bases, with 15 bases between. The J gene is TRBJ1-1, the V gene TRBV30; D may be TRBD1 (5 bases). The sample consisted of memory CD4+ T cells sorted from blood. Subset denoted: CD45RA-negative fraction. This receptor was taken from a man aged 25-45 years in good health. CDR3 region: CAWSVGPGTEAFF. Written as DNA, the CDR3 is TGTGCCTGGTCCGTGGGGCCGGGGACTGAAGCTTTCTTT.